This TCR beta chain was retrieved from a study of monozygotic twins with inflammatory bowel disease. The CDR3 is 14 amino acids. From germline, CDR1 is SEHNR and CDR2 FQNEAQ (reference sequence). After re-calling the 5' RACE reads, TCRdb lists one entry per CDR3 protein, DNA absent. The sample's table shows a few hundred thousand distinct CDR3 sequences. This sequence originates from a human donor with ulcerative colitis or Crohn's disease, or a healthy co-twin of an affected twin (not recorded which). The chain employs TRBV7-9 and TRBJ2-5; TCRdb's D gene call, TRBD1, goes unchecked for lack of DNA. The sequenced sample consisted of blood. CDR3 region: CASSLAGGVETQYF.